These T cell receptor beta chains were read from a single sample in a study of CD8+CD57+ T cells in acquired aplastic anemia. From the reads, TCRdb called clonotypes with MiXCR, one entry per CDR3 protein. The sample contains just over 450,000 distinct CDR3 sequences, less than 35% of which appear only once. The source material was sorted CD4+, CD8+, or CD8+CD57+ T cells (not recorded which) from PBMCs. Receptors originate from a human donor with aplastic anemia. The CDR3 runs from the conserved cysteine through the conserved F or W. A D gene is named only where the DNA matches it firmly. Clone size, where shown, is once, few, many, or a class for clones that have expanded.

CDR3,DNA,J,size,D,V
CASSLAPGAGTDTQYF,TGCGCCAGCAGCTTGGCCCCGGGGGCCGGCACAGATACGCAGTATTTT,TRBJ2-3,.,.,TRBV5-1
CATSDPVASADTQYF,TGTGCCACCAGTGACCCGGTCGCTAGCGCGGATACGCAGTATTTT,TRBJ2-3,many,.,TRBV24-1
CASSLGPGQPQHF,TGTGCTAGCAGCTTAGGTCCGGGTCAGCCCCAGCATTTT,TRBJ1-5,many,.,TRBV7-7
CASSAQANTGELFF,TGTGCCAGCAGTGCTCAGGCGAACACCGGGGAGCTGTTTTTT,TRBJ2-2,.,.,TRBV2
CASSDWGSNSPLHF,TGTGCCAGCAGTGATTGGGGCTCCAATTCACCCCTCCACTTT,TRBJ1-6,many,.,TRBV2
CASSQGRVGVSYEQYF,TGTGCCAGCAGCCAAGGGAGGGTGGGAGTATCCTACGAGCAGTACTTC,TRBJ2-7,.,.,TRBV14
CRASLKETQYF,TGCAGAGCTTCTCTTAAGGAGACCCAGTACTTC,TRBJ2-5,few,.,TRBV20-1
CASSFAAGPNTGELSF,TGTGCCAGCAGCTTCGCAGCGGGTCCGAACACCGGGGAGCTGTCTTTT,TRBJ2-2,.,.,TRBV7-2
CAISDGYEQYF,TGTGCCATCAGTGACGGGTACGAGCAGTACTTC,TRBJ2-7,many,.,TRBV10-3
CASRRSQDRAATNQPQHF,TGTGCCAGCAGGAGGAGCCAAGACAGGGCGGCGACAAATCAGCCCCAGCATTTT,TRBJ1-5,many,TRBD1,TRBV7-3
CASSSNLRTGYTF,TGTGCCAGCAGCTCCAACTTGCGCACTGGCTACACCTTC,TRBJ1-2,many,.,TRBV7-6
CASSQARGGYTF,TGTGCCAGCAGCCAAGCAAGGGGTGGCTACACCTTC,TRBJ1-2,.,.,TRBV3-1
CSATSIAESTDTQYF,TGCAGTGCTACCTCGATAGCGGAGAGCACAGATACGCAGTATTTT,TRBJ2-3,few,.,TRBV20-1
CASSYWGGEQYF,TGTGCCAGCAGTTACTGGGGGGGCGAGCAGTACTTC,TRBJ2-7,many,TRBD2,TRBV6-5
CAISDPTLLNTGELFF,TGTGCCATCAGTGACCCGACCCTTTTGAACACCGGGGAGCTGTTTTTT,TRBJ2-2,many,.,TRBV10-3
CASSETANEKLFF,TGTGCCAGCAGTGAAACAGCGAATGAAAAACTGTTTTTT,TRBJ1-4,few,.,TRBV25-1
CASTLTPPNRGRNTGELFF,TGTGCCAGCACCCTTACCCCCCCGAACAGGGGGCGCAACACCGGGGAGCTGTTTTTT,TRBJ2-2,.,TRBD1,TRBV12-3/TRBV12-4
CASKLAGTDTQYF,TGTGCCAGCAAATTAGCAGGCACAGATACGCAGTATTTT,TRBJ2-3,many,.,TRBV7-3
CATRRGGTVFDAEAFF,TGTGCCACCCGAAGAGGGGGGACGGTGTTCGACGCTGAAGCTTTCTTT,TRBJ1-1,few,.,TRBV10-3
CASSLDRLAGEGGVDTQYF,TGTGCCAGCAGCTTAGACAGACTAGCGGGGGAAGGAGGGGTAGATACGCAGTATTTT,TRBJ2-3,.,TRBD2,TRBV11-2
CASSLTDKNTEAFF,TGTGCCAGCAGCTTAACTGACAAGAACACTGAAGCTTTCTTT,TRBJ1-1,many,.,TRBV7-9
CASSLAGRGYNQPQHF,TGTGCCAGCAGCTTAGCGGGACGGGGATACAATCAGCCCCAGCATTTT,TRBJ1-5,few,.,TRBV7-2
CSAIAGGREQFF,TGCAGTGCTATAGCCGGGGGTCGCGAGCAGTTCTTC,TRBJ2-1,.,.,TRBV20-1
CSTVRQGSGETQYF,TGCAGTACCGTCCGACAAGGATCGGGAGAGACCCAGTACTTC,TRBJ2-5,.,.,TRBV20-1
CASRDGTVRGQYF,TGTGCCAGCAGGGACGGGACGGTTCGGGGGCAGTACTTC,TRBJ2-7,.,.,TRBV10-3
CSVTGQTNEKLFF,TGCAGCGTTACAGGACAGACTAATGAAAAACTGTTTTTT,TRBJ1-4,.,.,TRBV29-1
CASSRIDRDNESSYEQYF,TGTGCCAGCAGCCGGATAGACCGGGACAACGAGAGCTCCTACGAGCAGTACTTC,TRBJ2-7,.,.,TRBV11-1
CASSILGAELFF,TGTGCCAGTAGTATCCTCGGTGCGGAACTGTTTTTT,TRBJ1-4,many,.,TRBV19
CASSVRQGSNQPQHF,TGTGCCAGTAGTGTTCGACAGGGCAGCAATCAGCCCCAGCATTTT,TRBJ1-5,many,TRBD1,TRBV19
CASSLGTGLTEAFF,TGTGCCAGCAGCTTGGGGACAGGACTGACTGAAGCTTTCTTT,TRBJ1-1,many,TRBD1,TRBV7-8
CSVGAGGDNSPLHF,TGCAGCGTGGGGGCAGGGGGCGATAATTCACCCCTCCACTTT,TRBJ1-6,.,TRBD1,TRBV29-1
CASSLSGVGEKLFF,TGTGCCAGCAGCTTATCAGGCGTCGGAGAAAAACTGTTTTTT,TRBJ1-4,.,.,TRBV7-3
CASSRASRTYEQYF,TGTGCCAGCAGCCGCGCGTCCCGGACCTACGAGCAGTACTTC,TRBJ2-7,many,.,TRBV11-1
CASSALTYNSPLHF,TGTGCCAGCTCAGCTCTTACCTATAATTCACCCCTCCACTTT,TRBJ1-6,.,.,TRBV9
CASSPPGERNTEAFF,TGTGCCAGCAGTCCACCAGGGGAGAGGAACACTGAAGCTTTCTTT,TRBJ1-1,.,.,TRBV2
CASSLAPGIGQPQHF,TGTGCCAGCAGCTTAGCTCCAGGGATCGGTCAGCCCCAGCATTTT,TRBJ1-5,many,.,TRBV7-2
CASSERSGLVYEQYF,TGTGCCAGCAGTGAAAGGTCGGGGCTAGTATACGAGCAGTACTTC,TRBJ2-7,many,.,TRBV2
CASSDSLNQPQHF,TGTGCCAGCAGCGACAGTCTCAATCAGCCCCAGCATTTT,TRBJ1-5,many,.,TRBV16
CASSEQRGSPLHF,TGTGCCAGCAGCGAACAAAGGGGGTCACCCCTCCACTTT,TRBJ1-6,many,.,TRBV11-3
CASRRTGTGTEAFF,TGTGCCAGCAGAAGGACCGGGACAGGGACTGAAGCTTTCTTT,TRBJ1-1,once,TRBD1,TRBV13
CASSPSGTGGETQYF,TGCGCCAGCAGCCCATCCGGGACAGGGGGAGAGACCCAGTACTTC,TRBJ2-5,.,TRBD1,TRBV5-1
CAAGRDYGGSAGNTIYF,TGTGCCGCCGGCAGAGATTATGGCGGTTCAGCTGGAAACACCATATATTTT,TRBJ1-3,.,.,TRBV15
CSASLDSGQQFF,TGCAGTGCAAGCCTCGACAGTGGCCAGCAGTTCTTC,TRBJ2-1,.,.,TRBV20-1
CSARDRFYGYTF,TGCAGTGCTAGAGACAGATTCTATGGCTACACCTTC,TRBJ1-2,many,.,TRBV20-1
CSASVGTNQPQHF,TGCAGTGCTAGTGTGGGGACCAATCAGCCCCAGCATTTT,TRBJ1-5,.,.,TRBV20-1
CASSLGSGVATDTQYF,TGCGCCAGCAGCTTGGGTTCGGGTGTTGCCACAGATACGCAGTATTTT,TRBJ2-3,.,.,TRBV5-1
CASSLANGMGETQYF,TGTGCTAGCAGCTTGGCCAATGGGATGGGGGAGACCCAGTACTTC,TRBJ2-5,once,.,TRBV5-4
CAGSPARTGGGGDTQYF,TGTGCCGGCAGCCCCGCAAGGACAGGGGGCGGGGGAGATACGCAGTATTTT,TRBJ2-3,.,TRBD1,TRBV11-1
CASSLGALPYNEQFF,TGTGCCAGCAGCTTAGGCGCGCTTCCCTACAATGAGCAGTTCTTC,TRBJ2-1,.,.,TRBV11-2
CASPDRGSNYGYTF,TGTGCCTCACCCGACAGGGGGTCTAACTATGGCTACACCTTC,TRBJ1-2,.,TRBD1,TRBV30
CASSRQRQGKGDTQYF,TGTGCCAGCAGCCGCCAGAGACAGGGGAAAGGCGATACGCAGTATTTT,TRBJ2-3,few,TRBD1,TRBV4-2
CASSVDRGDTIYF,TGTGCTAGCAGCGTGGACAGGGGGGACACCATATATTTT,TRBJ1-3,.,TRBD1,TRBV7-7
CSAREANSANTEAFF,TGCAGTGCTAGGGAAGCAAATAGCGCGAACACTGAAGCTTTCTTT,TRBJ1-1,.,.,TRBV20-1
CASSSQGQFGHTF,TGCGCCAGCAGCTCACAGGGACAGTTTGGCCACACCTTC,TRBJ1-2,.,TRBD1,TRBV5-1
CASSEGLWQYF,TGTGCCAGTAGTGAAGGACTGTGGCAGTACTTC,TRBJ2-5,many,.,TRBV19
CAWITGTANSPLHF,TGTGCCTGGATAACGGGGACTGCTAATTCACCCCTCCACTTT,TRBJ1-6,.,.,TRBV25-1
CSATDRGSRYNEQFF,TGCAGTGCTACCGACAGGGGAAGCCGCTACAATGAGCAGTTCTTC,TRBJ2-1,few,TRBD1,TRBV20-1
CSALGTLSGNFDEQYF,TGCAGTGCTTTAGGGACTCTTTCGGGAAATTTCGACGAGCAGTACTTC,TRBJ2-7,few,.,TRBV20-1
CASRPTGGSNQPQHF,TGTGCCAGCAGACCGACAGGGGGGAGCAATCAGCCCCAGCATTTT,TRBJ1-5,few,TRBD1,TRBV10-3
CASRPGTSGKVFRRSYEQYF,TGCGCCAGCAGGCCCGGGACTAGCGGGAAGGTATTTCGCCGCTCCTACGAGCAGTACTTC,TRBJ2-7,.,TRBD2,TRBV10-1